Sequencing of this T cell receptor (beta chain) was carried out in a study of cytomegalovirus exposure and HLA in healthy donors. Overall study results and limits: V- and J-gene trimming in TCR beta was tied to a missense DCLRE1C variant by an analysis performed later. It is likely that the observed cluster of highly shared sequence variants was a sequencing artifact. As confirmed in vitro, three CMV-associated chains were specific for CMV antigens.

The PCR made use of 60 Vbeta and 13 Jbeta primers. Assay: immunoSEQ multiplex PCR; the TCRdb copy retains only in-frame clones and omits some. Found here are roughly 110,000 clones, 65% to 80% of them singletons; the top ten hold under 7.5%. The germline V and J ends were trimmed by 7 bases and 5 bases, with 17 bases remaining between them. This CDR3 region has 14 residues. The germline gives CDR1 LNHDA, CDR2 SQIVND (reference sequence). Donors had nominal health at sampling but likely had unrecorded immune exposures. Concerning this clone itself: Its antigen is currently unknown.

The TCR sequence derives from a woman aged 45 to 65 in good health and CMV-seropositive. The chain joins TRBV19 to TRBJ1-2; D gene ambiguous. Sample: PBMCs. Here the CDR3 reads CASTYPGNGYGYTF. For the CDR3, the DNA is TGTGCCAGTACATATCCGGGGAATGGTTATGGCTACACCTTC. Together with reference TRBV19 and TRBJ1-2, the CDR3 gives the full variable domain: DGGITQSPKYLFRKEGQNVTLSCEQNLNHDAMYWYRQDPGQGLRLIYYSQIVNDFQKGDIAEGYSVSREKKESFPLTVTSAQKNPTAFYLCASTYPGNGYGYTFGSGTRLTVV.